The rows below give T cell receptor beta chains drawn from one sample of a study of a mutant IDH1 vaccine in newly diagnosed glioma. Their antigens remain unidentified. Some clones are missing from TCRdb's copy, which holds only in-frame ones; the method was immunoSEQ multiplex PCR. The table has approximately 35,000 clones, over 75% seen once. The material sequenced was PBMCs, taken from a glioma patient whose treatment included an IDH1 peptide vaccine. These receptors were taken from a man aged 35 to 55 with glioma. CDR3s include the opening cysteine and the closing phenylalanine or tryptophan. Each record gives: CDR3 protein, CDR3 DNA, D gene, J gene, clone size, V gene. D genes are given only for firm matches. Size tells how often a clone was seen (once, few, many) or the class of an expanded clone, and some rows leave it out.

CDR3 protein: CASSQHLGQGSTEAFF
CDR3 DNA: TGCGCCAGCAGCCAGCACCTGGGACAGGGGAGCACTGAAGCTTTCTTT
D gene: TRBD1
J gene: TRBJ1-1
clone size: .
V gene: TRBV5-1

CDR3 protein: CASSYSGFYGYTF
CDR3 DNA: TGTGCCAGCAGTTACAGTGGTTTCTATGGCTACACCTTC
D gene: .
J gene: TRBJ1-2
clone size: .
V gene: TRBV6-5

CDR3 protein: CATSRGGSGSVREQYF
CDR3 DNA: TGTGCCACCAGCAGAGGCGGGAGCGGGAGTGTAAGAGAGCAGTACTTC
D gene: TRBD2
J gene: TRBJ2-7
clone size: .
V gene: TRBV15

CDR3 protein: CASSLSWAVGNTIYF
CDR3 DNA: TGTGCCAGTAGCCTGAGCTGGGCAGTCGGAAACACCATATATTTT
D gene: .
J gene: TRBJ1-3
clone size: .
V gene: TRBV19

CDR3 protein: CASSQPRGISSYNSPLHF
CDR3 DNA: TGTGCCAGCAGTCAACCCAGGGGGATAAGCTCCTATAATTCACCCCTCCACTTT
D gene: TRBD1
J gene: TRBJ1-6
clone size: few
V gene: TRBV2

CDR3 protein: CASAMRGSGGANAKETQYF
CDR3 DNA: TGCGCCAGCGCCATGAGGGGTAGCGGGGGTGCGAATGCGAAAGAGACCCAGTACTTC
D gene: TRBD2
J gene: TRBJ2-5
clone size: .
V gene: TRBV5-1

CDR3 protein: CASSSQGASTDTQYF
CDR3 DNA: TGTGCCAGCAGCTCACAGGGGGCCAGCACAGATACGCAGTATTTT
D gene: TRBD1
J gene: TRBJ2-3
clone size: .
V gene: TRBV11-3

CDR3 protein: CASSRSQETQYF
CDR3 DNA: TGTGCCAGCAGCCGTTCCCAAGAGACCCAGTACTTC
D gene: .
J gene: TRBJ2-5
clone size: once
V gene: TRBV11-2

CDR3 protein: CASSIAANTEAFF
CDR3 DNA: TGTGCCAGTAGTATAGCAGCGAACACTGAAGCTTTCTTT
D gene: .
J gene: TRBJ1-1
clone size: once
V gene: TRBV19

CDR3 protein: CASSQDIAGGTQYF
CDR3 DNA: TGCGCCAGCAGCCAAGATATCGCAGGGGGGACCCAGTACTTC
D gene: TRBD1
J gene: TRBJ2-5
clone size: .
V gene: TRBV4-1

CDR3 protein: CAARAGGAEQPQHF
CDR3 DNA: TGTGCCGCACGGGCAGGGGGGGCTGAACAGCCCCAGCATTTT
D gene: TRBD1
J gene: TRBJ1-5
clone size: .
V gene: TRBV28

CDR3 protein: CASSYEPANRVETQYF
CDR3 DNA: TGTGCCAGCAGCTACGAGCCCGCCAACAGGGTGGAGACCCAGTACTTC
D gene: .
J gene: TRBJ2-5
clone size: once
V gene: TRBV11-1

CDR3 protein: CASSLDWQGPYEKLFF
CDR3 DNA: TGTGCCAGCAGCTTAGATTGGCAGGGACCTTATGAAAAACTGTTTTTT
D gene: .
J gene: TRBJ1-4
clone size: .
V gene: TRBV11-2

CDR3 protein: CASSELGVVADTQYF
CDR3 DNA: TGTGCCAGCAGTGAATTAGGGGTAGTCGCAGATACGCAGTATTTT
D gene: .
J gene: TRBJ2-3
clone size: .
V gene: TRBV2

CDR3 protein: CASSPPGAPAYYGYTF
CDR3 DNA: TGTGCCAGCAGCCCCCCGGGGGCCCCCGCCTACTATGGCTACACCTTC
D gene: .
J gene: TRBJ1-2
clone size: .
V gene: TRBV7-9

CDR3 protein: CASSTALAGSLETQYF
CDR3 DNA: TGTGCCAGCAGCACGGCCCTAGCGGGGTCATTAGAGACCCAGTACTTC
D gene: TRBD2
J gene: TRBJ2-5
clone size: .
V gene: TRBV5-4

CDR3 protein: CASTRRGGGRTEAFF
CDR3 DNA: TGTGCCAGTACGAGGCGAGGGGGCGGAAGAACTGAAGCTTTCTTT
D gene: TRBD1
J gene: TRBJ1-1
clone size: once
V gene: TRBV19

CDR3 protein: CASSFGRGTADQETQYF
CDR3 DNA: TGTGCCAGCAGCTTTGGGCGGGGGACAGCCGACCAAGAGACCCAGTACTTC
D gene: .
J gene: TRBJ2-5
clone size: .
V gene: TRBV13

CDR3 protein: CASSYLPDRLVDNEQFF
CDR3 DNA: TGTGCCAGCAGCTATTTACCGGACAGGCTTGTAGACAATGAGCAGTTCTTC
D gene: TRBD1
J gene: TRBJ2-1
clone size: .
V gene: TRBV2

CDR3 protein: CASSPYQETQYF
CDR3 DNA: TGTGCCAGCAGCCCGTACCAGGAGACCCAGTACTTC
D gene: .
J gene: TRBJ2-5
clone size: .
V gene: TRBV5-4

CDR3 protein: CASSVSPGNEQFF
CDR3 DNA: TGTGCCAGCAGCGTATCACCCGGCAATGAGCAGTTCTTC
D gene: .
J gene: TRBJ2-1
clone size: .
V gene: TRBV9

CDR3 protein: CASSDSSGGADTQYF
CDR3 DNA: TGTGCCAGCAGTGACTCTAGCGGGGGGGCAGATACGCAGTATTTT
D gene: TRBD2
J gene: TRBJ2-3
clone size: .
V gene: TRBV6-4

CDR3 protein: CASNLGLGAGELFF
CDR3 DNA: TGTGCCAGCAACTTGGGATTGGGTGCTGGGGAGCTGTTTTTT
D gene: .
J gene: TRBJ2-2
clone size: .
V gene: TRBV7-2

CDR3 protein: CASSLIRLYQETQYF
CDR3 DNA: TGTGCCAGCAGCTTGATCCGATTGTACCAAGAGACCCAGTACTTC
D gene: .
J gene: TRBJ2-5
clone size: .
V gene: TRBV5-8

CDR3 protein: CASSIRIQENRGTKETQYF
CDR3 DNA: TGTGCCAGCTCAATAAGGATCCAGGAAAACAGGGGGACCAAAGAGACCCAGTACTTC
D gene: TRBD1
J gene: TRBJ2-5
clone size: .
V gene: TRBV18

CDR3 protein: CASSEAGGLPPNQPQHF
CDR3 DNA: TGTGCCAGCAGTGAAGCGGGGGGCCTACCCCCCAATCAGCCCCAGCATTTT
D gene: .
J gene: TRBJ1-5
clone size: .
V gene: TRBV6-1

CDR3 protein: CASSVGPGGTLSDSTDTQYF
CDR3 DNA: TGTGCCAGCAGCGTAGGCCCCGGGGGGACACTTTCAGATAGCACAGATACGCAGTATTTT
D gene: .
J gene: TRBJ2-3
clone size: .
V gene: TRBV9

CDR3 protein: CASSLDLGTDTQYF
CDR3 DNA: TGCGCCAGCAGCTTGGATTTGGGTACAGATACGCAGTATTTT
D gene: .
J gene: TRBJ2-3
clone size: .
V gene: TRBV5-1

CDR3 protein: CASTMQGKIHEQYF
CDR3 DNA: TGTGCCAGTACCATGCAGGGCAAAATCCACGAGCAGTACTTC
D gene: .
J gene: TRBJ2-7
clone size: .
V gene: TRBV19

CDR3 protein: CASSYYGGTMNTEAFF
CDR3 DNA: TGTGCCAGCAGTTACTATGGAGGGACTATGAACACTGAAGCTTTCTTT
D gene: .
J gene: TRBJ1-1
clone size: .
V gene: TRBV6-5

CDR3 protein: CASSPPRTAKNIQYF
CDR3 DNA: TGTGCCAGCTCACCACCCCGGACAGCCAAAAACATTCAGTACTTC
D gene: .
J gene: TRBJ2-4
clone size: .
V gene: TRBV18

CDR3 protein: CASSEAGLTGDTQYF
CDR3 DNA: TGTGCCAGCAGTGAAGCGGGCCTGACTGGAGATACGCAGTATTTT
D gene: .
J gene: TRBJ2-3
clone size: .
V gene: TRBV2

CDR3 protein: CASSTTSGYSGADTQYF
CDR3 DNA: TGTGCCAGCAGTACGACTAGCGGGTATTCTGGGGCAGATACGCAGTATTTT
D gene: TRBD2
J gene: TRBJ2-3
clone size: once
V gene: TRBV28

CDR3 protein: CASSPSSSMADTQYF
CDR3 DNA: TGTGCCAGCAGCCCATCTTCGTCCATGGCGGATACGCAGTATTTT
D gene: .
J gene: TRBJ2-3
clone size: .
V gene: TRBV11-2

CDR3 protein: CASSDRDRAKNIQYF
CDR3 DNA: TGTGCCAGCAGTGACCGGGACAGGGCCAAAAACATTCAGTACTTC
D gene: TRBD1
J gene: TRBJ2-4
clone size: .
V gene: TRBV28

CDR3 protein: CASSLGGSGLDTQYF
CDR3 DNA: TGTGCCAGCTCCTTAGGTGGGTCGGGCTTGGATACGCAGTATTTT
D gene: .
J gene: TRBJ2-3
clone size: .
V gene: TRBV7-8

CDR3 protein: CASSSQGARGGELFF
CDR3 DNA: TGTGCCAGCAGCTCCCAGGGGGCGAGGGGTGGGGAGCTGTTTTTT
D gene: TRBD1
J gene: TRBJ2-2
clone size: .
V gene: TRBV13

CDR3 protein: CASSLGQQETQYF
CDR3 DNA: TGTGCCAGCAGCTTGGGACAGCAAGAGACCCAGTACTTC
D gene: .
J gene: TRBJ2-5
clone size: .
V gene: TRBV5-4

CDR3 protein: CASSQDRDYGYTF
CDR3 DNA: TGTGCCAGCAGCCAGGACAGGGACTATGGCTACACCTTC
D gene: TRBD1
J gene: TRBJ1-2
clone size: .
V gene: TRBV16

CDR3 protein: CASSQEEGLTYGYTF
CDR3 DNA: TGTGCCAGCAGCCAAGAAGAGGGGTTGACTTATGGCTACACCTTC
D gene: .
J gene: TRBJ1-2
clone size: .
V gene: TRBV4-2

CDR3 protein: CAIRAGSYEQYF
CDR3 DNA: TGTGCCATCCGGGCGGGTTCCTACGAGCAGTACTTC
D gene: .
J gene: TRBJ2-7
clone size: once
V gene: TRBV2

CDR3 protein: CASSSLGEQFF
CDR3 DNA: TGTGCCAGCAGTTCCCTCGGGGAGCAGTTCTTC
D gene: .
J gene: TRBJ2-1
clone size: .
V gene: TRBV6-6

CDR3 protein: CASRYGRNTEAFF
CDR3 DNA: TGTGCCAGCAGGTATGGGAGGAACACTGAAGCTTTCTTT
D gene: .
J gene: TRBJ1-1
clone size: .
V gene: TRBV6-5

CDR3 protein: CATSRGRANTEAFF
CDR3 DNA: TGTGCCACCAGCAGAGGCAGGGCGAACACTGAAGCTTTCTTT
D gene: .
J gene: TRBJ1-1
clone size: .
V gene: TRBV15

CDR3 protein: CAISEGEGNSAEAFF
CDR3 DNA: TGTGCCATCAGTGAAGGAGAGGGGAATTCAGCTGAAGCTTTCTTT
D gene: .
J gene: TRBJ1-1
clone size: .
V gene: TRBV10-3

CDR3 protein: CASSLRDRDNSPLHF
CDR3 DNA: TGCGCCAGCAGCCTAAGGGACAGAGATAATTCACCCCTCCACTTT
D gene: TRBD1
J gene: TRBJ1-6
clone size: .
V gene: TRBV5-1

CDR3 protein: CASNPRTFIDTQYF
CDR3 DNA: TGTGCCAGCAACCCGAGGACTTTTATCGATACGCAGTATTTT
D gene: .
J gene: TRBJ2-3
clone size: .
V gene: TRBV6-1

CDR3 protein: CAWLDRDGTEKLFF
CDR3 DNA: TGTGCCTGGCTCGACAGGGATGGGACTGAAAAACTGTTTTTT
D gene: TRBD1
J gene: TRBJ1-4
clone size: .
V gene: TRBV30

CDR3 protein: CASSQDPDSWDAFF
CDR3 DNA: TGCGCCAGCAGCCAAGATCCAGACAGTTGGGACGCTTTCTTT
D gene: .
J gene: TRBJ1-1
clone size: .
V gene: TRBV4-3

CDR3 protein: CASSRPREQYF
CDR3 DNA: TGTGCCAGCAGCCGCCCGAGGGAGCAGTACTTC
D gene: .
J gene: TRBJ2-7
clone size: .
V gene: TRBV28

CDR3 protein: CAWSPRGTLEKLFF
CDR3 DNA: TGTGCCTGGAGTCCGAGGGGGACACTTGAAAAACTGTTTTTT
D gene: .
J gene: TRBJ1-4
clone size: .
V gene: TRBV30

CDR3 protein: CASPGGVEPNSPLHF
CDR3 DNA: TGTGCCAGCCCAGGCGGGGTAGAACCTAATTCACCCCTCCACTTT
D gene: .
J gene: TRBJ1-6
clone size: .
V gene: TRBV28

CDR3 protein: CASSLKAGGRFGVQYF
CDR3 DNA: TGTGCCAGCAGCTTAAAGGCAGGGGGCCGTTTTGGGGTCCAGTACTTC
D gene: TRBD1
J gene: TRBJ2-5
clone size: .
V gene: TRBV11-2

CDR3 protein: CASSDSGGNNSPLHF
CDR3 DNA: TGTGCCAGCAGTGACTCAGGGGGCAATAATTCACCCCTCCACTTT
D gene: TRBD1
J gene: TRBJ1-6
clone size: .
V gene: TRBV6-4

CDR3 protein: CASSRMVSPNSPLHF
CDR3 DNA: TGTGCCAGCAGTCGGATGGTCAGCCCCAATTCACCCCTCCACTTT
D gene: .
J gene: TRBJ1-6
clone size: .
V gene: TRBV6-5

CDR3 protein: CASSTIQDAEAFF
CDR3 DNA: TGTGCCAGTAGTACTATTCAGGACGCTGAAGCTTTCTTT
D gene: .
J gene: TRBJ1-1
clone size: .
V gene: TRBV19

CDR3 protein: CASQDRPTMEEKLFF
CDR3 DNA: TGTGCCAGTCAAGACAGGCCCACCATGGAGGAAAAACTGTTTTTT
D gene: .
J gene: TRBJ1-4
clone size: once
V gene: TRBV19